This TCR beta chain stems from a study of blood T cells in healthy people across ages. Study-wide background: In model experiments, template switching was able to capture about one barcoded beta molecule for every two T cells that were present.

PCR was performed a second time for about 7 to 12 cycles using a sample-barcoded 5' primer and a J-beta primer mix. MiXCR, run by TCRdb on the 5' RACE reads, gives a single entry per CDR3 protein. The sample has more than 650,000 distinct CDR3 sequences, roughly 24% seen once; the top ten hold 3%. This CDR3 is 14 amino acids long. Looked up from germline, CDR1 is SGDLS and CDR2 is YYNGEE. The sample was also linked to a second study, of T cells of mothers and their children. That report adds: The whole RNA yield was converted to cDNA, roughly 1.5 ug per 15 ul.

Sequenced sample: blood. The source is a boy aged 5-17 years in good health. V usage is TRBV9 and J usage is TRBJ2-5; D is undetermined. The end of the DNA fits TRBJ2-1 better, so the J call may be wrong. DNA of the CDR3: TGTGCCAGCAGCCCGCCCCCAGGAGACAATGAGCAGTTCTTC. This codes for CASSPPPGDNEQFF.